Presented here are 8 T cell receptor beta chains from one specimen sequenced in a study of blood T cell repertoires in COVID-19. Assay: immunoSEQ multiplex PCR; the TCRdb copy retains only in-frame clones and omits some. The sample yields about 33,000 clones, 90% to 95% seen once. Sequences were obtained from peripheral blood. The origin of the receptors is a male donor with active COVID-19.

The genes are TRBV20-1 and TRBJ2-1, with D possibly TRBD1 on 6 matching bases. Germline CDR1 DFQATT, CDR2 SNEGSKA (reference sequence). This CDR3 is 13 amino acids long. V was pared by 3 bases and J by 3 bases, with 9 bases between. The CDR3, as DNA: TGCAGTGCTAGTAACAGGGTCTACAATGAGCAGTTCTTC. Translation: CSASNRVYNEQFF.

Here the CDR3 reads CSVSGQGHEQYF. In nucleotides, the CDR3 is TGCAGCGTTTCGGGACAGGGCCACGAGCAGTACTTC. V and J are TRBV29-1 and TRBJ2-7, with 9 nucleotides matching TRBD1. CDR1 is SQVTM, CDR2 ANQGSEA, per germline. The V gene end was trimmed by 5 bases and the J gene end by 5 bases; junction bases not matched to a gene: 4. The CDR3 totals 12 residues.

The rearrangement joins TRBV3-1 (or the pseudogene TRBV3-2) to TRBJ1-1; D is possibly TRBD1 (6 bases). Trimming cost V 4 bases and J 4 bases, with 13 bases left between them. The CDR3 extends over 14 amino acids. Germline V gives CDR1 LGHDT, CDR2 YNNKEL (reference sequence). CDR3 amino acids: CASSPGRGGTEAFF. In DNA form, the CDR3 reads TGTGCCAGCAGCCCCGGACGAGGGGGCACTGAAGCTTTCTTT.

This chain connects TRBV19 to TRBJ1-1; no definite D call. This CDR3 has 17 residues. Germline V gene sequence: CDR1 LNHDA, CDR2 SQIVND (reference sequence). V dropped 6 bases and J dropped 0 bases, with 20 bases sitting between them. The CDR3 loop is CASRTSLAEGVNTEAFF. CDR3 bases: TGTGCCAGTAGAACCTCCCTGGCGGAGGGCGTGAACACTGAAGCTTTCTTT.

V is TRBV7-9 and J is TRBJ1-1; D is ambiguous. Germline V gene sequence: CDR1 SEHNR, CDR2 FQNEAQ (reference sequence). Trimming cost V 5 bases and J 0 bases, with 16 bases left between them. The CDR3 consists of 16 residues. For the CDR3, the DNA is TGTGCCAGCAGCACGCTAAGGCCAGGCATGAACACTGAAGCTTTCTTT. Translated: CASSTLRPGMNTEAFF.

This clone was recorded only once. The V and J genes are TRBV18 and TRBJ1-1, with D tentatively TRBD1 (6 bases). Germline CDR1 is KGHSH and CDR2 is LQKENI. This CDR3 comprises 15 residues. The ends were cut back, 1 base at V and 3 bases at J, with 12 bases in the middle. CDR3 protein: CASSPLGGLDTEAFF. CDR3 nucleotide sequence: TGTGCCAGCTCACCACTGGGGGGGCTGGACACTGAAGCTTTCTTT.

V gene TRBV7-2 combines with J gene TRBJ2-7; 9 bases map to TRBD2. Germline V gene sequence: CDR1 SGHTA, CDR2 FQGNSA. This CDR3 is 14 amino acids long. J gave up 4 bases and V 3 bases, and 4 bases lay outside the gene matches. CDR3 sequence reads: CASSFSGGRYEQYF. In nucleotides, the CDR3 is TGTGCCAGCAGCTTTAGCGGGGGTAGATACGAGCAGTACTTC.

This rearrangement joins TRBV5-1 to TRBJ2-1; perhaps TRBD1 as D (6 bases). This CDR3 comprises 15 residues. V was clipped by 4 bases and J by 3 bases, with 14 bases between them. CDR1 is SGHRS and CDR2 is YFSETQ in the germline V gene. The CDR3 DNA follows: TGCGCCAGCAGCCCGGTAGGGGGTAGCTACAATGAGCAGTTCTTC. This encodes CASSPVGGSYNEQFF.